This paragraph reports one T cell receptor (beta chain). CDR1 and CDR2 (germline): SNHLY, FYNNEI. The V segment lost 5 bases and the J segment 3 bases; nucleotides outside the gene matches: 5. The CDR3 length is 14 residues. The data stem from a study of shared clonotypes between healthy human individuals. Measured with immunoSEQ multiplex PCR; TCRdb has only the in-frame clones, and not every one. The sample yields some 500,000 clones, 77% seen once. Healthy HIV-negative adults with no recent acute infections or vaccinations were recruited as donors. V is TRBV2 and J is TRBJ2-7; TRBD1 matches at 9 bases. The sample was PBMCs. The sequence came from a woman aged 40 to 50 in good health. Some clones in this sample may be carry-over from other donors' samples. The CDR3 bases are TGTGCCAGCAGTCACACAGGGGGCATCTACGAGCAGTACTTC. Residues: CASSHTGGIYEQYF.